Shown below are 25 T cell receptor beta chains from a single sample sequenced in a study of blood T cell repertoires in COVID-19. Only in-frame clones appear in the TCRdb table, and some are missing; sequencing was by immunoSEQ multiplex PCR. Of about 92,000 clones in the sample, approximately 88% were seen once. Material: peripheral blood. The receptors come from an older woman with COVID-19, enrolled during active disease.

V is TRBV24-1 and J is TRBJ2-3; D remains unclear. This CDR3 region has 12 residues. Germline V gene lookup returns CDR1 KGHDR and CDR2 SFDVKD. Trimming pared 6 bases from V and 5 bases from J, leaving 8 bases between. The CDR3 loop reads CATSSRVDTQYF. The CDR3 nucleotides read TGTGCCACCAGTTCTCGAGTAGATACGCAGTATTTT.

The genes are TRBV18 and TRBJ2-3, with 7 bases matching TRBD1. V trimming: 6 bases; J trimming: 1 base; junction bases outside the gene matches: 7. The CDR3 sequence is 15 residues long. Per germline, CDR1 KGHSH and CDR2 LQKENI. In nucleotides, the CDR3 is TGTGCCAGCTCCCCGGCAGGACAGGGCACAGATACGCAGTATTTT. Encoded protein: CASSPAGQGTDTQYF.

The chain links TRBV19 to TRBJ2-1; D might be TRBD2 (6 bases). V lost 5 bases and J 4 bases, leaving 9 bases between the germline ends. CDR3 size: 13 residues. Germline V gene data show CDR1 as LNHDA and CDR2 as SQIVND (reference sequence). The CDR3 sequence: CASSAGTYNEQFF. The CDR3 DNA follows: TGTGCCAGTAGTGCCGGGACTTACAATGAGCAGTTCTTC.

This clone occurred once. The chain is built from TRBV7-2 and TRBJ1-5; the match to TRBD1 covers 10 bases. V lost 0 bases, J lost 6 bases, and 2 bases stayed unmatched. CDR3 size: 15 residues. Germline V gene lookup returns CDR1 SGHTA and CDR2 FQGNSA. The CDR3 region has the DNA TGTGCCAGCAGCTTAGCCGGACAGGGGGTTCAGCCCCAGCATTTT. As protein: CASSLAGQGVQPQHF.

The rearrangement uses TRBV5-5 and TRBJ2-5; 10 nucleotides agree with TRBD2. Germline trimming cut 3 bases from V and 5 bases from J; bases unmatched to any gene: 7. Germline lookup yields CDR1 SGHKS and CDR2 YYEKEE (reference sequence). This CDR3 spans 15 amino acids. The CDR3 region has the DNA TGTGCCAGCAGCTCAAGCGGGGGGGCATCGGAGACCCAGTACTTC. Amino acids: CASSSSGGASETQYF.

The V call is TRBV4-1, the J call TRBJ2-2; TRBD2 matches at 8 bases. Per germline, CDR1 MGHRA and CDR2 YSYEKL. The CDR3 spans 15 residues. After removal of 3 bases from V and 6 bases from J, the junction contained 6 bases not matched to a gene. As DNA, the CDR3 is TGCGCCAGCAGCCACGGTGTCGGGAGGGCCGGGGAGCTGTTTTTT. It translates to CASSHGVGRAGELFF.

The chain recombines TRBV10-3 with TRBJ2-2; 7 nucleotides match TRBD2. The CDR3 extends over 15 amino acids. The ends lost 3 bases at V and 5 bases at J; junction bases unmatched: 6. Germline lookup yields CDR1 ENHRY and CDR2 SYGVKD. CDR3 sequence: CAISESGKGTGELFF. The CDR3 DNA sequence: TGTGCCATCAGTGAAAGCGGGAAGGGTACCGGGGAGCTGTTTTTT.

The CDR3 DNA sequence: TGTGCCACCAGCAGTGAGGGGCTGGCGGGACTAGCGGGGGCCGGTGGGGAGCTGTTTTTT. It is translated as CATSSEGLAGLAGAGGELFF. This chain connects TRBV15 to TRBJ2-2; the match to TRBD2 covers 14 bases. V gave up 3 bases and J gave up 8 bases; unmatched junction bases: 17. The germline V gene encodes CDR1 LNHNV and CDR2 YYDKDF (reference sequence). This CDR3 region has 20 residues.

The V and J genes are TRBV7-6 and TRBJ1-1, with 7 bases lining up with TRBD1. Germline CDR1 and CDR2: SGHVS and FNYEAQ. CDR3 length equals 14 residues. J was trimmed by 1 base and V by 5 bases; bases with no gene match: 4. The chain's CDR3 is CASSPRQGNTEAFF. The CDR3 DNA sequence: TGTGCCAGCAGCCCCCGACAGGGGAACACTGAAGCTTTCTTT.

The J gene is TRBJ1-2, the V gene TRBV6-1; D remains ambiguous. The germline gives CDR1 MNHNS, CDR2 SASEGT. Trimming shortened V by 2 bases and J by 0 bases, and 10 bases separated the two germline ends. The CDR3 is 15 amino acids. The CDR3 DNA reads as TGTGCCAGCAGTGAATTTCGAGGGACTAACTATGGCTACACCTTC. Translation: CASSEFRGTNYGYTF.

This chain uses TRBV7-8 with TRBJ1-2, with D tentatively TRBD1 (5 bases). Germline lookup yields CDR1 SGHVS and CDR2 FQNEAQ. The CDR3 has 14 amino acids. V lost 0 bases and J lost 5, with 10 bases in between. The CDR3: CASSLAGREYGYTF. The CDR3 DNA reads TGTGCCAGCAGCTTAGCGGGCAGGGAATATGGCTACACCTTC.

CDR3 region: CASSYTTVSETQYF. Written as DNA, the CDR3 is TGTGCCAGCAGTTATACGACAGTTTCCGAGACCCAGTACTTC. The chain links TRBV6-5 to TRBJ2-5; the D gene is possibly TRBD1 (5 bases). Deletions cut 3 bases from V and 5 bases from J, with 13 bases between. Germline CDR1 MNHEY, CDR2 SVGAGI. The CDR3 is made up of 14 amino acids.

J is TRBJ2-3 and V is TRBV6-2 or TRBV6-3; D ambiguous. Germline CDR1 is MNHEY and CDR2 is SVGEGT. Deletions cut 4 bases from V and 6 bases from J, with 11 bases between. This CDR3 contains 13 residues. CDR3 in amino acids: CASSFTAPDTQYF. CDR3 bases: TGTGCCAGCAGTTTTACAGCTCCGGATACGCAGTATTTT.

The V gene is TRBV6-5, the J gene TRBJ1-2; D gene uncertain. The germline V and J ends were trimmed by 2 bases and 1 base, with 8 bases remaining between them. Germline loops: CDR1 MNHEY, CDR2 SVGAGI. This CDR3 is built from 14 residues. The CDR3, as DNA: TGTGCCAGCAGTTACCGCCCCAGTAACTATGGCTACACCTTC. This translates into CASSYRPSNYGYTF.

The chain has TRBV27 and TRBJ1-1, with 7 bases matching TRBD1. CDR1 and CDR2 from the germline V gene are MNHEY and SMNVEV (reference sequence). V was pared by 3 bases and J by 8 bases, with 12 bases of the junction left unmatched. This CDR3 contains 15 residues. The CDR3 is CASSLIPPRGTEAFF. The DNA for the CDR3 is TGTGCCAGCAGTTTGATCCCCCCCAGGGGGACCGAAGCTTTCTTT.

This clone was found a few times. The CDR3 nucleotides read TGCGCCAGCAGCCCCGGGACAGGGGCGGGGGGCAATCAGCCCCAGCATTTT. This codes for CASSPGTGAGGNQPQHF. This chain uses TRBV5-1 with TRBJ1-5, with 10 nucleotides matching TRBD1. The CDR3 is made up of 17 amino acids. CDR1 SGHRS and CDR2 YFSETQ come from the germline V gene. The ends lost 4 bases at V and 2 bases at J; junction bases unmatched: 9. The full variable domain, in which reference TRBV5-1 and TRBJ1-5 provide the parts outside the CDR3, is KAGVTQTPRYLIKTRGQQVTLSCSPISGHRSVSWYQQTPGQGLQFLFEYFSETQRNKGNFPGRFSGRQFSNSRSEMNVSTLELGDSALYLCASSPGTGAGGNQPQHFGDGTRLSIL.

V is TRBV9 and J is TRBJ1-1; unclear D gene. Trimming cost V 4 bases and J 3 bases, with 13 bases left between them. Looked up from germline, CDR1 is SGDLS and CDR2 is YYNGEE. The CDR3 sequence is 14 residues long. CDR3 in DNA: TGTGCCAGCAGCCCAGCCCGAGGGTACACTGAAGCTTTCTTT. It translates to CASSPARGYTEAFF. The full variable domain, with the rest looked up from reference TRBV9 and TRBJ1-1, is DSGVTQTPKHLITATGQRVTLRCSPRSGDLSVYWYQQSLDQGLQFLIQYYNGEERAKGNILERFSAQQFPDLHSELNLSSLELGDSALYFCASSPARGYTEAFFGQGTRLTVV.

V gene TRBV7-2 combines with J gene TRBJ1-5, with 7 bases aligning to TRBD1. This CDR3 is 15 amino acids long. Germline trimming cut 5 bases from V and 0 bases from J; bases unmatched to any gene: 4. Germline-derived CDR1 and CDR2 are SGHTA and FQGNSA. CDR3 loop: CASSLDRASNQPQHF. The DNA of the CDR3 is TGTGCCAGCAGCCTCGACAGGGCTAGCAATCAGCCCCAGCATTTT.

The rearrangement uses TRBV13 and TRBJ2-3, with TRBD2 matching 9 bases. V was pared by 2 bases and J by 0 bases, with 3 bases of the junction left unmatched. CDR1 is PRHDT, CDR2 FYEKMQ, per germline (reference sequence). This CDR3 has 16 residues. The CDR3 reads CASSLRAGGSTDTQYF. The DNA for the CDR3 is TGTGCCAGCAGCTTAAGGGCGGGGGGGAGCACAGATACGCAGTATTTT.

V and J are TRBV25-1 and TRBJ1-2; 12 positions agree with TRBD1. Germline assignment: CDR1 MGHDK and CDR2 SYGVNS. Trimming at V came to 5 bases and at J to 2 bases, leaving 6 bases not matched to a gene. This CDR3 spans 16 amino acids. The CDR3: CASSTRGQGANYGYTF. CDR3 coding DNA: TGTGCCAGCAGTACCCGGGGACAGGGGGCAAACTATGGCTACACCTTC.

This sequence joins TRBV12-5 and TRBJ1-6; D unclear. The CDR3 length is 14 residues. The germline gives CDR1 LGHNT, CDR2 FRNRAP. Trimming shortened V by 1 base and J by 5 bases, and 6 bases separated the two germline ends. Written as DNA, the CDR3 is TGTGCTAGTGGTTTGGGACAAAATAATTCACCCCTCCACTTT. Amino acid sequence: CASGLGQNNSPLHF.

The rearrangement links TRBV9 to TRBJ2-6; no definite D call. V was clipped by 4 bases and J by 2 bases, with 7 bases between them. The CDR3 length is 14 residues. From germline, CDR1 is SGDLS and CDR2 YYNGEE. CDR3 DNA sequence: TGTGCCAGCAGCCCCTACCCTGGGGCCAACGTCCTGACTTTC. Translated, it gives CASSPYPGANVLTF.

The rearrangement links TRBV10-2 to TRBJ1-3; TRBD1 matches at 8 bases. This CDR3 comprises 15 residues. CDR1 is WSHSY, CDR2 SAAADI, per germline. The trim removed 2 bases at V and 1 base at J, leaving 1 base unmatched. The CDR3 DNA reads as TGCGCCAGCAGTGAGACAGGGGGTTCTGGAAACACCATATATTTT. This codes for CASSETGGSGNTIYF.

J is TRBJ1-1 and V is TRBV4-3; TRBD1 agrees at 7 bases. Germline V gives CDR1 LGHNA, CDR2 YSLEER. The CDR3 totals 13 residues. The V gene end was trimmed by 4 bases and the J gene end by 8 bases; junction bases not matched to a gene: 7. CDR3: CASSLNRGGEAFF. CDR3 bases: TGCGCCAGCAGCCTTAACAGGGGTGGAGAAGCTTTCTTT.

The rearrangement uses TRBV3-1 (or the pseudogene TRBV3-2) and TRBJ1-2; 7 nucleotides line up with TRBD1. Trimming took 1 base from V and 7 from J; bases not matched to a gene: 3. Germline CDR1 LGHDT, CDR2 YNNKEL (reference sequence). This CDR3 contains 13 residues. In DNA, the CDR3 is TGTGCCAGCAGCCAAGTAGGGGGCTCTGGCTACACCTTC. This gives the protein CASSQVGGSGYTF.